This T cell receptor beta chain is drawn from a study of shared clonotypes between healthy human individuals. Overall study context: Donors, aged 18 to 49, were a couple of women and three men. Study-wide findings and caveats: Among donors, the sharing of clonotypes was expected to be influenced by sequencing depth.

The germline V and J ends were trimmed by 2 bases and 5 bases, with 10 bases remaining between them. CDR3 length: 15 residues. Germline-derived CDR1 and CDR2 are MNHNS and SASEGT. Caucasian adults residing in Nashville, Tennessee made up all the donors. Method: immunoSEQ multiplex PCR; TCRdb's copy keeps in-frame clones and lacks some. The sample includes a few million clones, more than 80% seen only once; the top ten take over 0.12%. This clone was counted only a few times. What it binds is not known. The specimen sequenced was naive CD4+ T cells sorted from blood. Subset in this sample: CD45RA+ positively selected. The chain has TRBV6-1 and TRBJ1-6; unclear D gene. This receptor was taken from a man between 18 and 29 years old in good health. The CDR3 region has the DNA TGTGCCAGCAGTGAATTGGGCAGGAATAATTCACCCCTCCACTTT. The encoded protein is CASSELGRNNSPLHF.